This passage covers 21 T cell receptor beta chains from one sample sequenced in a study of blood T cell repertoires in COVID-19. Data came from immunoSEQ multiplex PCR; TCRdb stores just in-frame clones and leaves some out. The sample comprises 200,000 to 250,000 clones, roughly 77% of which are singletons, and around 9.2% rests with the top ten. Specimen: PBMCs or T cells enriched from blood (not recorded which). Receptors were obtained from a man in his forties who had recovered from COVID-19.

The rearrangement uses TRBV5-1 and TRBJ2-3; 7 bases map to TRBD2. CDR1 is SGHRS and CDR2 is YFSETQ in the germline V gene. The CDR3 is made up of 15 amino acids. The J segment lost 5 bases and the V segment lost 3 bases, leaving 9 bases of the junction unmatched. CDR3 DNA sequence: TGCGCCAGCAGCTCCTTGACGGGAGGTGGAGATACGCAGTATTTT. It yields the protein CASSSLTGGGDTQYF. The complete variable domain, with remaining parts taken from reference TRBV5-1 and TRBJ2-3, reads KAGVTQTPRYLIKTRGQQVTLSCSPISGHRSVSWYQQTPGQGLQFLFEYFSETQRNKGNFPGRFSGRQFSNSRSEMNVSTLELGDSALYLCASSSLTGGGDTQYFGPGTRLTVL.

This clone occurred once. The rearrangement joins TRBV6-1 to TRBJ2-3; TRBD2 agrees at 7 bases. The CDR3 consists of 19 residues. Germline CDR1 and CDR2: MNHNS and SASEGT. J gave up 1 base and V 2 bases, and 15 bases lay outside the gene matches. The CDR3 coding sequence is TGTGCCAGCAGTGAAATGCGTCTAGCGGTCCTCCGGGGCACAGATACGCAGTATTTT. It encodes CASSEMRLAVLRGTDTQYF.

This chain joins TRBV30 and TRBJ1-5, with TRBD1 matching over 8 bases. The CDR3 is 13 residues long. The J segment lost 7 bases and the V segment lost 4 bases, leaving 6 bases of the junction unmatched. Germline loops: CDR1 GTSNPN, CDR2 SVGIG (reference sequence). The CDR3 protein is CAWTTGGWQPQHF. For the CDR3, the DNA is TGTGCCTGGACCACAGGGGGATGGCAGCCCCAGCATTTT.

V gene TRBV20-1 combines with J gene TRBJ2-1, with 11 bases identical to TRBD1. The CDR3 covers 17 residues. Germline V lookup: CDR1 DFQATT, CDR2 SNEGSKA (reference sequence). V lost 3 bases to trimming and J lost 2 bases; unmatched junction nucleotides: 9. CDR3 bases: TGCAGTGCTAGTCCTCCCCCGGGACAGGGGGCCTACAATGAGCAGTTCTTC. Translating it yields CSASPPPGQGAYNEQFF.

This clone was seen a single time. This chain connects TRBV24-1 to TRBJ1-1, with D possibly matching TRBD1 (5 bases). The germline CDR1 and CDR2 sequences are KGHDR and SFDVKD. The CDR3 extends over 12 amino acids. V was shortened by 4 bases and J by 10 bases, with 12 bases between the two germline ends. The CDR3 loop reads CATSDLLGRAFF. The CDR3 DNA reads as TGTGCCACCAGTGACCTACTGGGGCGAGCTTTCTTT.

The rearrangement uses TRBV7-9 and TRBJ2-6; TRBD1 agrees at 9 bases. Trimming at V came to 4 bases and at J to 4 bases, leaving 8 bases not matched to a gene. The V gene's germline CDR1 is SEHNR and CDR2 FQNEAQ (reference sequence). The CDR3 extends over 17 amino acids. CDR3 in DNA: TGTGCCAGCAGCTCCCCACAGGGGGCCGCAGGGGCCAACGTCCTGACTTTC. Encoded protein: CASSSPQGAAGANVLTF. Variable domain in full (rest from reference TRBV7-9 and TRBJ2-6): DTGVSQNPRHKITKRGQNVTFRCDPISEHNRLYWYRQTLGQGPEFLTYFQNEAQLEKSRLLSDRFSAERPKGSFSTLEIQRTEQGDSAMYLCASSSPQGAAGANVLTFGAGSRLTVL.

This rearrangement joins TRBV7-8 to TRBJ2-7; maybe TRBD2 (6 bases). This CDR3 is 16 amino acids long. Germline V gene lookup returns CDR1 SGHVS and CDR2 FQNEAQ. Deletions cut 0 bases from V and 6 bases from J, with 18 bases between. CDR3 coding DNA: TGTGCCAGCAGCTTAGCGGTCGGGGAGGTCACGCGCGAGCAGTACTTC. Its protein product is CASSLAVGEVTREQYF.

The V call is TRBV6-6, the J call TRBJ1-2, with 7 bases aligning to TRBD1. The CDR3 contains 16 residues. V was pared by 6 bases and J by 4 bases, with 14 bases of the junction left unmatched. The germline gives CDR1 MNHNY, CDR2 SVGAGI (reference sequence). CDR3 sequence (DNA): TGTGCCAGCAGATCCATTAGACAGGGTACGACCTATGGCTACACCTTC. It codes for CASRSIRQGTTYGYTF.

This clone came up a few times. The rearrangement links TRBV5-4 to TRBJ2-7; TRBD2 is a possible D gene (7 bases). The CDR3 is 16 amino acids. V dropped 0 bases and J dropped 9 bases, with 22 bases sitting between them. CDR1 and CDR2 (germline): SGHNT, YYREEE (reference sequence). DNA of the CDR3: TGTGCCAGCAGCTTGGCCCAAGGGACTACGAGGGGGGGGCAGTACTTC. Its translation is CASSLAQGTTRGGQYF.

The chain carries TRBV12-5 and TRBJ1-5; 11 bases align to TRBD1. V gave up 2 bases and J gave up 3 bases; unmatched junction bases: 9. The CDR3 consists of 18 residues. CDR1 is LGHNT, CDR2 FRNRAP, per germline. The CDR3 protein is CASGLRTGGALDNQPQHF. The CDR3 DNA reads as TGTGCTAGTGGTTTGCGGACAGGGGGCGCGTTGGACAATCAGCCCCAGCATTTT.

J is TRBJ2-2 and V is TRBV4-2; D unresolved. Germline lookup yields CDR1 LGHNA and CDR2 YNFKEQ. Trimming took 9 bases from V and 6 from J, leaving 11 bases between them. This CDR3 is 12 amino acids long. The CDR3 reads CASGLQPGELFF. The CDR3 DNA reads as TGTGCCAGTGGGCTACAGCCCGGGGAGCTGTTTTTT.

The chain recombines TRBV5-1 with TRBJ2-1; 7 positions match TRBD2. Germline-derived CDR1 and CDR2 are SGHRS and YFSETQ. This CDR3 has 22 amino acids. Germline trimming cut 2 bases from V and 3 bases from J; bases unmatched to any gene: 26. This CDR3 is CASSFPRLASTRADHYYNEQFF. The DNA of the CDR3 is TGCGCCAGCAGCTTTCCTAGACTAGCTTCCACTAGAGCGGACCATTACTACAATGAGCAGTTCTTC.

CDR3 sequence: CATSRGTRGTDTQYF. The CDR3 DNA reads TGTGCCACCAGTCGCGGGACTAGGGGGACAGATACGCAGTATTTT. The V and J genes are TRBV24-1 and TRBJ2-3, with TRBD2 identical over 8 bases. Trimming at V came to 6 bases and at J to 3 bases, leaving 7 bases not matched to a gene. CDR1 and CDR2 from the germline V gene are KGHDR and SFDVKD. The CDR3 has 15 residues.

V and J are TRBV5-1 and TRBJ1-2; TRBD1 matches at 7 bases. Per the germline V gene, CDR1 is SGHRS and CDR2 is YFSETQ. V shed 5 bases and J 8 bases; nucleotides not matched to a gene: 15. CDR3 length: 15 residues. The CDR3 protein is CASSLGDRASRGYTF. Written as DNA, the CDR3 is TGCGCCAGCAGTCTTGGGGACAGAGCTTCGAGGGGCTACACCTTC.

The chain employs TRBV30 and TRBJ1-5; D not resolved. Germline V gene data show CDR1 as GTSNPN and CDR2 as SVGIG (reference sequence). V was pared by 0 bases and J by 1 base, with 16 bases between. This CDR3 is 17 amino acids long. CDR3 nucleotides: TGTGCCTGGAGTGTACATCGAGGGTCCGCGAGCAATCAGCCCCAGCATTTT. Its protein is CAWSVHRGSASNQPQHF.

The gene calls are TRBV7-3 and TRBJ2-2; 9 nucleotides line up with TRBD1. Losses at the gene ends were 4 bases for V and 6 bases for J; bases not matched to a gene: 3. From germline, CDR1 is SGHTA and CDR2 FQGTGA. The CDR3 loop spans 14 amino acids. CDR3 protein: CASSSGQGSGELFF. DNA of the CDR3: TGTGCCAGCAGCTCCGGACAGGGGTCCGGGGAGCTGTTTTTT.

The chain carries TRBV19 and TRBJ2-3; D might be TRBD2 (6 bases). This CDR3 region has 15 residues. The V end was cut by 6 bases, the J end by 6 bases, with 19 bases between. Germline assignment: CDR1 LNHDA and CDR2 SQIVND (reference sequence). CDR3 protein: CASRQRARAHDTQYF. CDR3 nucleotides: TGTGCCAGTAGGCAGCGGGCCCGTGCACATGATACGCAGTATTTT.

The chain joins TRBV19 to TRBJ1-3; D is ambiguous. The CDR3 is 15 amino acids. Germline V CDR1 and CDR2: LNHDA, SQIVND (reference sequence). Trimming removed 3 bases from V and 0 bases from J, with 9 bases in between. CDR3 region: CASSMGLGSGNTIYF. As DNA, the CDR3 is TGTGCCAGTAGTATGGGCTTGGGCTCTGGAAACACCATATATTTT.

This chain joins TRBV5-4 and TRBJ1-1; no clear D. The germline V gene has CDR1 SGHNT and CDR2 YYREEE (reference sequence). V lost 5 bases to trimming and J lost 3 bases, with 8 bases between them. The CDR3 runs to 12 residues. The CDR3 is CASSSPDTEAFF. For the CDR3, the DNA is TGTGCCAGCAGTTCCCCGGACACTGAAGCTTTCTTT.

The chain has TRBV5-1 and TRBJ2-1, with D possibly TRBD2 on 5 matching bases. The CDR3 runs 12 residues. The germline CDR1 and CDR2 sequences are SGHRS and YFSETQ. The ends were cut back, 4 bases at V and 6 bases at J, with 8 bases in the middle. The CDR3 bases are TGCGCCAGCAGCGCGGACTTCAATGAGCAGTTCTTC. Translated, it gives CASSADFNEQFF.

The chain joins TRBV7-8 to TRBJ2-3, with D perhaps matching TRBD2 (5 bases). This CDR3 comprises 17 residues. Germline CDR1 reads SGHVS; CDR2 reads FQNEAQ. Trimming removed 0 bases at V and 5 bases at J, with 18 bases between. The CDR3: CASSLAEATPRGDTQYF. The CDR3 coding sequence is TGTGCCAGCAGCTTAGCAGAGGCTACCCCCCGGGGAGATACGCAGTATTTT.